The clone carrying this T cell receptor beta chain was seen repeatedly, ten times or more. These data originate in a study of metastatic and nonmetastatic thyroid tumors. The overall study: Repertoire comparisons spanned blood and tumor or nodule tissue from malignant and benign thyroid patients.

In the authors' workflow: CDR3 differences across clinicopathological groups were used to build a distant-metastasis classifier for papillary thyroid cancer. TCRdb re-analyzed the PCR reads using MiXCR. Here the V and J calls rest on TCRdb's processing, not on the authors' analysis. The sample consists of fewer than 100,000 clones, 15% of them appearing once. Germline V gene lookup returns CDR1 MNHNY and CDR2 SVGAGI (reference sequence). This CDR3 contains 16 residues. The V segment lost 2 bases and the J segment 5 bases; nucleotides outside the gene matches: 11. Ahead of thyroid surgery, no patient had received treatment of any kind.

This rearrangement joins TRBV6-6 to TRBJ2-5; TRBD2 matches 7 bases. Material for sequencing was blood. The TCR comes from a female donor with papillary thyroid cancer or a benign thyroid nodule (not recorded which). Some clones in this sample may be carry-over from other donors' samples. The CDR3 reads CASSYAPREGWETQYF. CDR3 bases: TGTGCCAGCAGTTACGCGCCTAGGGAGGGATGGGAGACCCAGTACTTC.